Listed below are T cell receptor beta chains from one sample, sequenced in a study of shared clonotypes between healthy human individuals. Sequenced by immunoSEQ multiplex PCR; TCRdb stores in-frame clones only, minus some. Of under 1 million clones in the sample, approximately 96% are singletons; the top ten hold less than 0.25%. Material: naive CD8+ T cells sorted from blood. Receptors were obtained from a man aged 30-40 years in good health. Each CDR3 is given with its conserved first and last residue. A D gene is named only where the DNA matches it firmly. Some rows mark clone size as missing; the rest say once, few, many or name a class of expanded clone.

CDR3nt | CDR3aa | v_gene | abundance | d_gene | j_gene
TGTGCCAGCAGCTTTTTGTACGAGCAGTACTTC | CASSFLYEQYF | TRBV7-9 | - | - | TRBJ2-7
TGTGCCAGCAGCGGGACGGCCTTCTACGAGCAGTACTTC | CASSGTAFYEQYF | TRBV7-9 | - | - | TRBJ2-7
TGTGCCAGCAGCTTAGCAGAACCCTACGAGCAGTACTTC | CASSLAEPYEQYF | TRBV7-2 | once | - | TRBJ2-7
TGTGCCAGCAGTGAAGTTGCAGGGGAGTACACTGAAGCTTTCTTT | CASSEVAGEYTEAFF | TRBV2 | - | - | TRBJ1-1
TGTGCCAGCAACTCCCCTACGGGGACTCTGAACACTGAAGCTTTCTTT | CASNSPTGTLNTEAFF | TRBV7-9 | - | - | TRBJ1-1
TGTGCCAGCAGCTACCGCAGAGGGAACACTGAAGCTTTCTTT | CASSYRRGNTEAFF | TRBV5-5 | - | - | TRBJ1-1
TGTGCCAGCAGCTTAGCAGTTTATGAGCAGTTCTTC | CASSLAVYEQFF | TRBV7-9 | - | - | TRBJ2-1
TGTGCCAGCAGCCCGACGGGGGCACAGCGGGAGACCCAGTACTTC | CASSPTGAQRETQYF | TRBV11-2 | - | - | TRBJ2-5
TGTGCCAGCAGCTCCACAGACTACGAGCAGTACTTC | CASSSTDYEQYF | TRBV5-8 | once | - | TRBJ2-7
TGTGCCAGCAGCTTCGCGGCCTACGAGCAGTACTTC | CASSFAAYEQYF | TRBV7-9 | - | - | TRBJ2-7
TGTGCCAGCAGCTTAGCCGGAGGTTTGAACACTGAAGCTTTCTTT | CASSLAGGLNTEAFF | TRBV11-2 | - | - | TRBJ1-1
TGCAGCGTTGTCGCTCTAAGTAATGAGCAGTTCTTC | CSVVALSNEQFF | TRBV29-1 | - | - | TRBJ2-1
TGTGCCAGCAGCTTGGGTTTAACGGGAGCGGGGGAGACCCAGTACTTC | CASSLGLTGAGETQYF | TRBV5-6 | - | TRBD2 | TRBJ2-5
TGTGCCAGCGCCGCGGGGAGCTCCTACGAGCAGTACTTC | CASAAGSSYEQYF | TRBV7-2 | - | - | TRBJ2-7
TGTGCCAGCAGTTCAGCTCTGGGGGAGCCCTACGAGCAGTACTTC | CASSSALGEPYEQYF | TRBV27 | - | - | TRBJ2-7
TGTGCCAGTTCTTTCCCGGCAGGAGGGTACGAGCAGTACTTC | CASSFPAGGYEQYF | TRBV21-1 | - | - | TRBJ2-7
TGTGCCAGCACCGGGTTGGGCAATGAGCAGTTCTTC | CASTGLGNEQFF | TRBV6-5 | - | - | TRBJ2-1
TGCAGCGTTGAATTTCTACAGGGGCCCGGGGAGCTGTTTTTT | CSVEFLQGPGELFF | TRBV29-1 | - | TRBD1 | TRBJ2-2
TGCGCCAGCAGCTGGGCCGTCAATGAGCAGTTCTTC | CASSWAVNEQFF | TRBV5-1 | - | - | TRBJ2-1
TGTGCCAGCAGCACCAGCGGGAGTCTCTACGAGCAGTACTTC | CASSTSGSLYEQYF | TRBV7-9 | - | TRBD2 | TRBJ2-7
TGTGCCAGCAGAGAACTAGCGCTAGGTAATACGAACACCGGGGAGCTGTTTTTT | CASRELALGNTNTGELFF | TRBV2 | - | TRBD2 | TRBJ2-2
TGTGCCAGCAGCTTAGGGGGAGTCCACGGCGAGCAGTACTTC | CASSLGGVHGEQYF | TRBV7-9 | - | - | TRBJ2-7
TGTGCCTGGAGCGGCGGCAGCAATGAGCAGTTCTTC | CAWSGGSNEQFF | TRBV30 | - | - | TRBJ2-1
TGTGCCAGCAGCTTGGGGGGCGGCTATCAGCCCCAGCATTTT | CASSLGGGYQPQHF | TRBV5-5 | - | - | TRBJ1-5
TGTGCCAGCAGCTTGGGATTTGGCGGGAATGAAAAACTGTTTTTT | CASSLGFGGNEKLFF | TRBV5-6 | - | - | TRBJ1-4
TGTGCCAGCACCCGCGGGGTTTCTGATGGCTACACCTTC | CASTRGVSDGYTF | TRBV6-1 | - | - | TRBJ1-2
TGTGCCAGCAGCTTTATATCGGGCTACGAGCAGTACTTC | CASSFISGYEQYF | TRBV5-6 | - | - | TRBJ2-7
TGTGCCAGCAGCGTACATGGGACAGAGGCTGGCTACACCTTC | CASSVHGTEAGYTF | TRBV9 | - | TRBD1 | TRBJ1-2